The clone carrying this TCR beta chain was seen repeatedly, ten times or more. Its antigen is as yet unknown. CDR1 is LGHNA and CDR2 is YSLEER in the germline V gene. V dropped 4 bases and J dropped 2 bases, with 11 bases sitting between them. The length of the CDR3 is 14 residues. TCRbeta library preparation incorporated unique molecular identifiers. From the PCR reads, TCRdb called clonotypes with MiXCR, one entry per CDR3 protein. The data hold tens of thousands of distinct CDR3 sequences, with about 6% observed a single time. The data are from a study of T-cell reconstitution after alpha-beta-depleted transplantation in children. Whole-study results and caveats: Several hundred rapidly expanded clones from non-depleted graft cells reportedly supplied alpha-beta T cells about two months post-transplant. Newly produced T cells mostly accounted for T-cell counts and diversity one year post-transplant.

This TCR derives from a child younger than two who had a stem cell transplant for acute myeloid leukemia, so the T cells may come from the graft donor. The sample here was peripheral blood, taken 60 days after TCRalphabeta/CD19-depleted stem cell transplant. The genes are TRBV4-3 and TRBJ1-1; D call uncertain. Here the CDR3 reads CASSPGMDNTEAFF. DNA for the CDR3: TGCGCCAGCAGCCCTGGGATGGATAACACTGAAGCTTTCTTT.